The 13 T cell receptor beta chains in this list originate from one sample, sequenced in a study of T cells after somatic rescue of genetic block. TCRdb's copy holds only in-frame clones and misses some; the assay was immunoSEQ multiplex PCR. Of more than 65,000 clones listed, approximately 91% are singletons. Source material: peripheral blood mononuclear cells (PBMCs). The receptors were sampled from a man aged 25-45 years.

This rearrangement joins TRBV4-2 to TRBJ2-3, with no clear D. The germline gives CDR1 LGHNA, CDR2 YNFKEQ. Trimming removed 0 bases from V and 7 bases from J, with 8 bases in between. CDR3 length: 13 amino acids. CDR3: CASSQDLGNTQYF. The CDR3 DNA sequence: TGTGCCAGCAGCCAAGACCTGGGAAATACGCAGTATTTT.

The rearrangement joins TRBV7-2 to TRBJ2-5, with unresolved D. The V end was cut by 3 bases, the J end by 7 bases, with 15 bases between. The CDR3 spans 14 residues. Germline loops: CDR1 SGHTA, CDR2 FQGNSA. This CDR3 reads CASSFPPPSATQYF. As DNA, the CDR3 is TGTGCCAGCAGCTTCCCCCCGCCTTCGGCGACCCAGTACTTC.

This clone is a singleton in its sample. CDR3 nucleotide sequence: TGTGCCAGCAGCTTAGACAGGGCCTTAAACTATGGCTACACCTTC. Its protein is CASSLDRALNYGYTF. The chain carries TRBV5-4 and TRBJ1-2, with 7 nucleotides matching TRBD1. There are 15 residues in the CDR3. Germline-derived CDR1 and CDR2 are SGHNT and YYREEE (reference sequence). Trimming cost V 2 bases and J 2 bases; bases outside gene matches: 6. Full variable domain (remainder filled in from reference TRBV5-4 and TRBJ1-2): ETGVTQSPTHLIKTRGQQVTLRCSSQSGHNTVSWYQQALGQGPQFIFQYYREEENGRGNFPPRFSGLQFPNYSSELNVNALELDDSALYLCASSLDRALNYGYTFGSGTRLTVV.

The chain combines TRBV19 with TRBJ1-2; 7 bases are shared with TRBD1. CDR1 is LNHDA, CDR2 SQIVND, per germline (reference sequence). V lost 6 bases, J lost 4 bases, and 11 bases stayed unmatched. This CDR3 has 15 amino acids. CDR3: CASRGTQGQTYGYTF. In DNA, the CDR3 is TGTGCCAGTAGAGGGACCCAGGGACAGACCTATGGCTACACCTTC.

This clone was detected only a few times. The chain has TRBV9 and TRBJ1-1; D is perhaps TRBD1 (6 bases). The CDR3 is 13 residues long. V lost 3 bases, J lost 5 bases, and 11 bases lay in between. Germline V gene data show CDR1 as SGDLS and CDR2 as YYNGEE. The CDR3 protein is CASSAGTGTEAFF. The CDR3, as DNA: TGTGCCAGCAGCGCCGGTACAGGGACTGAAGCTTTCTTT.

The chain has TRBV7-3 and TRBJ2-1, with TRBD2 as a possible D gene (6 bases). V lost 2 bases to trimming and J lost 4 bases, with 12 bases between them. Germline V gene sequence: CDR1 SGHTA, CDR2 FQGTGA. The CDR3 totals 15 residues. This CDR3 is CASSLVGGRYNEQFF. The CDR3 DNA is TGTGCCAGCAGCTTAGTGGGGGGAAGGTACAATGAGCAGTTCTTC.

V gene TRBV19 combines with J gene TRBJ2-7; weak D call: TRBD2 (5 bases). Between the trimmed V and J ends, which lost 7 bases and 5 bases, there was a span of 9 bases. Germline V lookup: CDR1 LNHDA, CDR2 SQIVND (reference sequence). This CDR3 comprises 11 residues. The CDR3 is CASTLGDEQYF. The CDR3 nucleotides are TGTGCCAGTACCTTGGGAGACGAGCAGTACTTC. Full variable domain (missing parts from reference TRBV19 and TRBJ2-7): DGGITQSPKYLFRKEGQNVTLSCEQNLNHDAMYWYRQDPGQGLRLIYYSQIVNDFQKGDIAEGYSVSREKKESFPLTVTSAQKNPTAFYLCASTLGDEQYFGPGTRLTVT.

V is TRBV13 and J is TRBJ2-7, with TRBD2 matching 10 bases. The J segment lost 6 bases and the V segment lost 5 bases, leaving 7 bases of the junction unmatched. The CDR3 is 14 residues long. Germline loops: CDR1 PRHDT, CDR2 FYEKMQ (reference sequence). The CDR3 DNA is TGTGCCAGCAGCATCCTAGCGGGAGAGGTCGAGCAGTACTTC. This translates into CASSILAGEVEQYF.

The chain couples TRBV6-5 to TRBJ2-1; tentatively, D is TRBD1 (6 bases). Trimming stripped 0 bases from V and 6 bases from J, with 15 bases between. CDR3 size: 16 residues. Germline CDR1 is MNHEY and CDR2 is SVGAGI. Here the CDR3 reads CASSYSKQGMGNEQFF. Written as DNA, the CDR3 is TGTGCCAGCAGTTACTCGAAACAGGGTATGGGCAATGAGCAGTTCTTC.

This chain links TRBV15 with TRBJ2-3, with D perhaps given as TRBD1 or TRBD2 (6 bases each). The CDR3 contains 14 residues. The V gene lost 4 bases and the J gene lost 3 bases, with 11 bases spanning the gap. Germline V gene sequence: CDR1 LNHNV, CDR2 YYDKDF (reference sequence). CDR3 region: CATSTGGQTDTQYF. DNA for the CDR3: TGTGCCACCAGCACCGGGGGACAAACAGATACGCAGTATTTT.

The chain uses TRBV30 and TRBJ1-6; D remains unclear. The V gene lost 3 bases and the J gene lost 10 bases, with 13 bases spanning the gap. Germline CDR1 GTSNPN, CDR2 SVGIG (reference sequence). This CDR3 has 13 residues. Written as DNA, the CDR3 is TGTGCCTGGAGGTGGGCAGAGGGATCACCCCTCCACTTT. Translation gives CAWRWAEGSPLHF.

This rearrangement joins TRBV28 to TRBJ1-1, with a tentative D call TRBD1 (6 bases). Germline values: CDR1 MDHEN, CDR2 SYDVKM. The CDR3 consists of 16 residues. V lost 4 bases to trimming and J lost 11 bases, with 26 bases between them. The CDR3: CASSWGPEGVSLPAFF. Written as DNA, the CDR3 is TGTGCCAGCAGTTGGGGCCCCGAGGGGGTAAGCCTGCCGGCTTTCTTT.

To note about this clone: Different DNA sequences within this sample yield the same CDR3. This rearrangement joins TRBV12-5 to TRBJ1-2, with 8 bases fitting TRBD1. This CDR3 is 13 amino acids long. Germline values: CDR1 LGHNT, CDR2 FRNRAP. V gave up 7 bases and J gave up 3 bases; unmatched junction bases: 4. CDR3 sequence: CASAETGDYGYTF. Here the CDR3 DNA reads TGTGCTAGTGCCGAGACAGGGGACTATGGCTACACCTTC.